This T cell receptor (beta chain) was sequenced for a study of CD8 T cells in Susac syndrome. The overall study: Clinically active disease was present in six of the sequenced Susac syndrome patients. About 8 of these patients were in remission. At the time their blood was drawn, patients with Susac syndrome were either therapy-naive, on corticosteroids (with some of them also receiving intravenous immunoglobulin), or on intravenous immunoglobulin alone. Study-level findings and limits: Clonal expansion did not appear in Susac syndrome CD4+ T cell repertoires.

About this clonotype itself: What it binds is not known.

After extraction with the RNeasy kit, about 0.5 to 1 ug of the RNA was reverse transcribed using random hexamers. TCRdb redid the calling of the immunoSEQ multiplex PCR reads with MiXCR, one entry per CDR3 protein. In the table there are more than 200,000 distinct CDR3 sequences, approximately 94% of which are singletons. The CDR3 contains 14 residues. Trimming cost V 3 bases and J 14 bases, with 17 bases left between them. CDR1 is KGHSH, CDR2 LQKENI, per germline. CD8+ and CD4+ T cells circulating in blood were sequenced for TCR beta. Sequenced input: CD4+ T cells from PBMCs. The J gene is TRBJ1-6, the V gene TRBV18; D is unclear. The TCR sequence derives from a human donor with Susac syndrome. CDR3 protein: CASSPDLGARSLHF. The CDR3 DNA sequence: TGTGCCAGCTCACCGGACCTGGGCGCGAGGTCCCTCCACTTT.